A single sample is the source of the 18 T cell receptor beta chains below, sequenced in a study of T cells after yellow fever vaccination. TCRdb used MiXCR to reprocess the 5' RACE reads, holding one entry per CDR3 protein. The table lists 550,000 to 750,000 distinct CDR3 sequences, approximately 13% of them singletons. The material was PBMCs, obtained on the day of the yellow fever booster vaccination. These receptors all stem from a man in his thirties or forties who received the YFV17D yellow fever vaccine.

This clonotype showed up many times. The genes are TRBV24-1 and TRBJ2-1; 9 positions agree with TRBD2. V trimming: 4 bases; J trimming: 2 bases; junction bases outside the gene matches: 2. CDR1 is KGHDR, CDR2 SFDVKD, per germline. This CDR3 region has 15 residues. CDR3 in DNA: TGTGCCACCAGTGAGGCGGGAGGGCCCTACAATGAGCAGTTCTTC. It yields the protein CATSEAGGPYNEQFF.

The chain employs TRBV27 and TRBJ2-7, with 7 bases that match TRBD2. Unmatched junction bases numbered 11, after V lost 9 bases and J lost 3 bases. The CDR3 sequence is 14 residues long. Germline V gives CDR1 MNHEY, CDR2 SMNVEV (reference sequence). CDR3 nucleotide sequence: TGTGCCAGTTCTAGGAGCGGGATTCTCTACGAGCAGTACTTC. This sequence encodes CASSRSGILYEQYF.

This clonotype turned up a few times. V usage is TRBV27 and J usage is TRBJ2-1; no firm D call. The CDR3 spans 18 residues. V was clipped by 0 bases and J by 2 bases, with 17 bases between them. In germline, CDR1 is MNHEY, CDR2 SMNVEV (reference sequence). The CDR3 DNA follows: TGTGCCAGCAGTTTATCTTCCTGGTCCCCCACGGCCTACAATGAGCAGTTCTTC. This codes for CASSLSSWSPTAYNEQFF.

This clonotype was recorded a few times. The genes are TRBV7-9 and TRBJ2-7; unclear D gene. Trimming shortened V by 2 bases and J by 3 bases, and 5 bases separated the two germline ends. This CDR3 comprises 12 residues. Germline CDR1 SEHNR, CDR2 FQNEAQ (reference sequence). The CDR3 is CASSLNNYEQYF. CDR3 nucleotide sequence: TGTGCCAGCAGCTTAAACAACTACGAGCAGTACTTC.

The CDR3 DNA sequence: TGTGCCAGCTCACCGTTTGGTGGGAACTATGGCTACACCTTC. Amino acids: CASSPFGGNYGYTF. The chain carries TRBV18 and TRBJ1-2, with D hard to call. The length of the CDR3 is 14 residues. V lost 3 bases and J lost 2, with 10 bases in between. CDR1 and CDR2 from the germline V gene are KGHSH and LQKENI.

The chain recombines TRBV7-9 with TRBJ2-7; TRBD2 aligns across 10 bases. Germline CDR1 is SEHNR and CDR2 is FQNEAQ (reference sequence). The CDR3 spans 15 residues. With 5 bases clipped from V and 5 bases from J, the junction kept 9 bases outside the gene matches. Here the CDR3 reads CASSAPGLALNEQYF. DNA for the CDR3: TGTGCCAGCAGCGCTCCGGGACTAGCGTTAAACGAGCAGTACTTC.

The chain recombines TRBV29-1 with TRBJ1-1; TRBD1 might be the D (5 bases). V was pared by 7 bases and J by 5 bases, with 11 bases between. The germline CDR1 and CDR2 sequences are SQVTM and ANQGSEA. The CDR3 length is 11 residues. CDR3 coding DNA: TGCAGCGGGGGCAGGGCAACTGAAGCTTTCTTT. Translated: CSGGRATEAFF.

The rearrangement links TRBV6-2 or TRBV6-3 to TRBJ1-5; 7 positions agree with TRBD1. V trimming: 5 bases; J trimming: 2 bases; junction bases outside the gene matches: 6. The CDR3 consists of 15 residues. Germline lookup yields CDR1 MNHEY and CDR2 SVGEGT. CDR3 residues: CASSHERGRNQPQHF. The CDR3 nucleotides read TGTGCCAGCAGTCACGAGAGGGGGCGCAATCAGCCCCAGCATTTT.

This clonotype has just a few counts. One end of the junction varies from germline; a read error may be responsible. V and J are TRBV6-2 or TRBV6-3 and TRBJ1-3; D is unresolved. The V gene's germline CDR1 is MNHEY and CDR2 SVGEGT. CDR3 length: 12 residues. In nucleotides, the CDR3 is TGTGCCAGCAGTTACCGGGCCGGAACGGGTCATTTT. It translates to CASSYRAGTGHF.

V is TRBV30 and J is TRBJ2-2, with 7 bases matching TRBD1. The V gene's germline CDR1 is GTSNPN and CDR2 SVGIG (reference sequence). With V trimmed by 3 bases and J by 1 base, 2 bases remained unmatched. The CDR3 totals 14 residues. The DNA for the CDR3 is TGTGCCTGGAGGGACAGGTTGAACACCGGGGAGCTGTTTTTT. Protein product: CAWRDRLNTGELFF.

The CDR3: CSASGRSSGELFF. CDR3 DNA: TGCAGTGCTAGCGGGAGGTCATCCGGGGAGCTGTTTTTT. The chain is built from TRBV20-1 and TRBJ2-2; the match to TRBD2 covers 7 bases. CDR1 and CDR2 (germline): DFQATT, SNEGSKA (reference sequence). The CDR3 totals 13 residues. V shed 3 bases, J shed 6 bases, and the junction held 4 bases outside the gene matches.

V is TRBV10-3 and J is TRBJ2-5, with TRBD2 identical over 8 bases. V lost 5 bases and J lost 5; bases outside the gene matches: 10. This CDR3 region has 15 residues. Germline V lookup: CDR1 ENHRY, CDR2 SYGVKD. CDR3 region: CAISYETGGYETQYF. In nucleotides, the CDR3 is TGTGCCATCAGTTATGAGACGGGGGGGTACGAGACCCAGTACTTC.

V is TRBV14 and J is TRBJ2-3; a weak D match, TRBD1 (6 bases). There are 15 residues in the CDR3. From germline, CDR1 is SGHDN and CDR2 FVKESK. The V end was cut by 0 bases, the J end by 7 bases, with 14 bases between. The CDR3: CASSQELGGGNTQYF. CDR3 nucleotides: TGTGCCAGCAGCCAAGAACTTGGGGGCGGAAATACGCAGTATTTT.

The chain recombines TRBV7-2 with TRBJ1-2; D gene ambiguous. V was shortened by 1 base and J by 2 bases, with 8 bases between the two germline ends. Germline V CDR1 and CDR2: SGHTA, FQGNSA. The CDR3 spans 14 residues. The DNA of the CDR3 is TGTGCCAGCAGCTTAGACGGGATAAACTATGGCTACACCTTC. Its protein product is CASSLDGINYGYTF.

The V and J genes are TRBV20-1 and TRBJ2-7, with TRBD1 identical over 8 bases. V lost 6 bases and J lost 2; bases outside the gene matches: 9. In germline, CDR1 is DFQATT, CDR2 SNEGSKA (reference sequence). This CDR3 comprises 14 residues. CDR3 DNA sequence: TGCAGTGCCAGGTTAGGGACAGGTCCCTACGAGCAGTACTTC. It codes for CSARLGTGPYEQYF.

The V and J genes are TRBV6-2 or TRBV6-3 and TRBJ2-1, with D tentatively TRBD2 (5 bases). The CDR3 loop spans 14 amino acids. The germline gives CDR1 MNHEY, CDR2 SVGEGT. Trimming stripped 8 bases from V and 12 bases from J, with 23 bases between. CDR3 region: CASCPVEDRPRQFF. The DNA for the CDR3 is TGTGCCAGCTGCCCTGTGGAGGACCGGCCGAGGCAGTTCTTC.

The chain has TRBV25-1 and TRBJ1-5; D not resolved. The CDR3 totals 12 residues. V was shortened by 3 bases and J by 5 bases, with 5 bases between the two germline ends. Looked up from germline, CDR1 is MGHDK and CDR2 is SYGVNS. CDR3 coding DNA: TGTGCCAGCAGTGATTTAGATCAGCCCCAGCATTTT. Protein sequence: CASSDLDQPQHF.

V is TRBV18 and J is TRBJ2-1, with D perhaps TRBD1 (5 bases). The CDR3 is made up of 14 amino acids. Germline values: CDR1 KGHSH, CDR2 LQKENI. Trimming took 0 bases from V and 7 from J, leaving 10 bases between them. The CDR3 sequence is CASSPPRTRNEQFF. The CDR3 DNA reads TGTGCCAGCTCACCACCCAGGACAAGAAATGAGCAGTTCTTC.